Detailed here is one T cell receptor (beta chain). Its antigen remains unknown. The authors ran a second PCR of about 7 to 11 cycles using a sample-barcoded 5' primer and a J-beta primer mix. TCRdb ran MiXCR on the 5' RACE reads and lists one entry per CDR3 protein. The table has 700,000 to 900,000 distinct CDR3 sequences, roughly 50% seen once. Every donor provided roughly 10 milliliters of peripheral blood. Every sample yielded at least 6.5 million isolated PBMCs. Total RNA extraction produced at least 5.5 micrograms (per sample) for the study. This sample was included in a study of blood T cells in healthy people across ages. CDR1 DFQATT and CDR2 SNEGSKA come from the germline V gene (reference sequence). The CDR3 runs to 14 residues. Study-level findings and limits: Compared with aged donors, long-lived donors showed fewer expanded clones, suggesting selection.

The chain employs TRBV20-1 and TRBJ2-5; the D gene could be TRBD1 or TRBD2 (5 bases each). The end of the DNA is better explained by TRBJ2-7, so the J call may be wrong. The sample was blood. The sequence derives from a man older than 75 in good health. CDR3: CSARGGGGAYEQYF. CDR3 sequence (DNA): TGCAGTGCTAGAGGTGGGGGTGGGGCCTACGAGCAGTACTTC.